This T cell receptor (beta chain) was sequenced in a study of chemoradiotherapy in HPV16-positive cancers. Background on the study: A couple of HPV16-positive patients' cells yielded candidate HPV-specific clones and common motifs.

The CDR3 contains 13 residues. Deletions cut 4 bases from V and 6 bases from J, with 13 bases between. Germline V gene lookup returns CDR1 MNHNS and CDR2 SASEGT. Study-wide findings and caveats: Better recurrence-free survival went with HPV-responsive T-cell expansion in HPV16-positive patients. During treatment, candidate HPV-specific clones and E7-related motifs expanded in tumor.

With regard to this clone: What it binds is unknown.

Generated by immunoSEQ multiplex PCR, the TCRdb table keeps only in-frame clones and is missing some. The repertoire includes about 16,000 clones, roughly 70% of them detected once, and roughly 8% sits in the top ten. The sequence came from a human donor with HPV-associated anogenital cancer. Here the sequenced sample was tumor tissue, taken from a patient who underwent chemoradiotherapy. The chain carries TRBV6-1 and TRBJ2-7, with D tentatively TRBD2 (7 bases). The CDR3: CASSGGGQAEQYF. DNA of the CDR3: TGTGCCAGCAGTGGGGGGGGGCAGGCCGAGCAGTACTTC.